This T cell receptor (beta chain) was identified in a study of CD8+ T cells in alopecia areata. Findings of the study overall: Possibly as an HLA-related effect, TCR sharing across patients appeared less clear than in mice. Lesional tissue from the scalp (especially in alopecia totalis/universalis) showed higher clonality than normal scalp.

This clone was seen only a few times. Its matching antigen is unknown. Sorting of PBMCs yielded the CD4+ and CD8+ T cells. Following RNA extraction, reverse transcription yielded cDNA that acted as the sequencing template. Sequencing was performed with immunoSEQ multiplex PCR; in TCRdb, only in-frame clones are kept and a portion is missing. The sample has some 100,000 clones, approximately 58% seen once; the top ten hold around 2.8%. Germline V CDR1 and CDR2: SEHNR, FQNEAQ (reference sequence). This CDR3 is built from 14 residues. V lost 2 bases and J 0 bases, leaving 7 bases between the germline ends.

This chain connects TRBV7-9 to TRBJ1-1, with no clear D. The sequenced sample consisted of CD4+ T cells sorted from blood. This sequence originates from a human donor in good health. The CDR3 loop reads CASSLQYMNTEAFF. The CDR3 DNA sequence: TGTGCCAGCAGCTTACAATATATGAACACTGAAGCTTTCTTT.